This TCR beta chain originates from a study of neoadjuvant anti-PD-1 for oral cavity cancer. Looked up from germline, CDR1 is SGHRS and CDR2 is YFSETQ. Trimming removed 4 bases from V and 9 bases from J, with 14 bases in between. The CDR3 runs 13 residues. The time point: after neoadjuvant nivolumab, at surgical resection. The table came from immunoSEQ multiplex PCR; TCRdb's copy has only in-frame clones and leaves some out. The profile shows 63,000 or so clones, 86% of them singletons. This receptor was obtained from a person aged 35-79 years with oral cavity squamous cell carcinoma. The chain employs TRBV5-1 and TRBJ2-1; D unresolved. Sequencing used PBMCs, obtained after nivolumab (anti-PD-1) treatment. DNA for the CDR3: TGCGCCAGCAGCCCCCGGATGCAATCTGAGCAGTTCTTC. Amino acid sequence: CASSPRMQSEQFF.